The sequence of this T cell receptor (beta chain) was determined in a study of T cells in Graves' hyperthyroidism and ophthalmopathy. This clonotype was found a few times. There were TCR beta CDR3 regions amplified from RNA transcripts. The primer set for the first-round RT-PCR of the TCR CDR3 was HTBI. TCRdb independently ran MiXCR on the multiplex PCR reads; one entry per CDR3 protein. The table has 400,000 to 600,000 distinct CDR3 sequences, 20% to 25% seen once. Germline V gene sequence: CDR1 LGHDT, CDR2 YNNKEL (reference sequence). The CDR3 loop spans 13 amino acids. V lost 2 bases to trimming and J lost 5 bases, with 9 bases between them.

Sequencing was performed on blood. The chain recombines TRBV3-1 with TRBJ2-5; D might be TRBD2 (6 bases). This clonotype was sampled from a man younger than 30 with Graves' hyperthyroidism. The CDR3 coding sequence is TGTGCCAGCAGCCAACTGGAGGGGGAGACCCAGTACTTC. This encodes CASSQLEGETQYF.